Listed here are 14 T cell receptor beta chains from one sample, sequenced in a study of shared clonotypes between healthy human individuals (dated by TCRdb to the early 2020s). Libraries were made using the immunoSEQ multiplex PCR assay. TCRdb retrieved this table from immuneACCESS and kept in-frame rearrangements only. Not all clones are present; in checked studies, unresolved V genes account for under half, and no reason is known for the remainder. The sample table shows millions of clones, and about 95% are seen once. Jointly, the top ten make up roughly 0.13% of the sample. The sequencing sample was made of naive CD4+ T cells sorted from blood. What the cell subset or site label conveys for this sample: CD45RA+ positively selected. The receptors were gathered from a man younger than 30 in good health.

This chain joins TRBV2 and TRBJ2-7; 8 nucleotides align to TRBD1. CDR3 length equals 14 residues. CDR1 SNHLY and CDR2 FYNNEI come from the germline V gene. With V trimmed by 10 bases and J by 6 bases, 14 bases remained unmatched. The CDR3 nucleotides are TGTGCCACAGACTCGTCAGGGGGCAAGGGCGAGCAGTACTTC. Protein sequence: CATDSSGGKGEQYF. Looking up the rest from reference TRBV2 and TRBJ2-7 gives the full variable domain: EPEVTQTPSHQVTQMGQEVILRCVPISNHLYFYWYRQILGQKVEFLVSFYNNEISEKSEIFDDQFSVERPDGSNFTLKIRSTKLEDSAMYFCATDSSGGKGEQYFGPGTRLTVT.

The chain couples TRBV4-2 to TRBJ2-7, with TRBD1 matching 9 bases. Germline V CDR1 and CDR2: LGHNA, YNFKEQ. V lost 0 bases to trimming and J lost 4 bases; unmatched junction nucleotides: 4. The CDR3 is made up of 15 amino acids. Here the CDR3 DNA reads TGTGCCAGCAGCCAAGATTCGGGACAGGGTTACGAGCAGTACTTC. This gives the protein CASSQDSGQGYEQYF.

This clone was observed a single time. This rearrangement joins TRBV9 to TRBJ2-7; D uncertain. V was shortened by 2 bases and J by 5 bases, with 14 bases between the two germline ends. The CDR3 covers 14 residues. Germline values: CDR1 SGDLS, CDR2 YYNGEE. In nucleotides, the CDR3 is TGTGCCAGCAGCGTCTCCCCAGCAACTAACGAGCAGTACTTC. Translating it yields CASSVSPATNEQYF.

This chain uses TRBV30 with TRBJ1-2; possibly TRBD1 for D (6 bases). The CDR3 contains 16 residues. V dropped 0 bases and J dropped 2 bases, with 16 bases sitting between them. The V gene's germline CDR1 is GTSNPN and CDR2 SVGIG (reference sequence). The CDR3, as DNA: TGTGCCTGGAGTGTGGGGACACTAAACGCCAACTATGGCTACACCTTC. This codes for CAWSVGTLNANYGYTF.

V and J are TRBV5-8 and TRBJ2-3; the D call may be TRBD1 or TRBD2 (5 bases each). The CDR3 runs to 14 residues. The germline gives CDR1 SGHTS, CDR2 YDEGEE. Trimming pared 0 bases from V and 0 bases from J, leaving 5 bases between. CDR3 protein: CASSLGDSTDTQYF. The CDR3, as DNA: TGTGCCAGCAGCTTGGGGGACAGCACAGATACGCAGTATTTT.

V and J are TRBV2 and TRBJ2-2, with a possible D match to TRBD1 (5 bases). V gave up 5 bases and J gave up 2 bases, with 12 bases separating them. The CDR3 has 15 amino acids. Germline loops: CDR1 SNHLY, CDR2 FYNNEI. The DNA for the CDR3 is TGTGCCAGCAGTCCGTCAGGGTTCAACACCGGGGAGCTGTTTTTT. It specifies CASSPSGFNTGELFF.

The genes are TRBV2 and TRBJ1-6, with D unresolved. V gave up 4 bases and J gave up 9 bases, with 13 bases separating them. This CDR3 contains 14 residues. The germline CDR1 and CDR2 sequences are SNHLY and FYNNEI. The CDR3 bases are TGTGCCAGCAGTGGTGAGGTAGGAAGTTCACCCCTCCACTTT. It specifies CASSGEVGSSPLHF. Full variable domain (outside the CDR3, taken from reference TRBV2 and TRBJ1-6): EPEVTQTPSHQVTQMGQEVILRCVPISNHLYFYWYRQILGQKVEFLVSFYNNEISEKSEIFDDQFSVERPDGSNFTLKIRSTKLEDSAMYFCASSGEVGSSPLHFGNGTRLTVT.

This chain links TRBV5-1 with TRBJ1-5, with D maybe TRBD1 (6 bases). The CDR3 loop spans 14 amino acids. The germline CDR1 and CDR2 sequences are SGHRS and YFSETQ. The V gene lost 3 bases and the J gene lost 1 base, with 8 bases spanning the gap. CDR3 amino acids: CASSSQGSNQPQHF. The CDR3 region has the DNA TGCGCCAGCAGCTCTCAGGGGAGCAATCAGCCCCAGCATTTT. The complete variable domain, with remaining parts taken from reference TRBV5-1 and TRBJ1-5, reads KAGVTQTPRYLIKTRGQQVTLSCSPISGHRSVSWYQQTPGQGLQFLFEYFSETQRNKGNFPGRFSGRQFSNSRSEMNVSTLELGDSALYLCASSSQGSNQPQHFGDGTRLSIL.

The chain uses TRBV6-1 and TRBJ2-7, with TRBD1 as a possible D gene (6 bases). The CDR3 runs to 13 residues. Trimming took off 4 bases at V and 10 bases at J, with 17 bases between the two ends. Germline V CDR1 and CDR2: MNHNS, SASEGT. The CDR3 spells CASSVTYPGQQYF. In DNA, the CDR3 is TGTGCCAGCAGTGTCACATATCCGGGACAACAGTACTTC.

The chain has TRBV7-9 and TRBJ1-4, with D uncertain. The CDR3 sequence is 13 residues long. V lost 5 bases and J lost 10, with 14 bases in between. The germline V gene has CDR1 SEHNR and CDR2 FQNEAQ (reference sequence). The CDR3 region is CASSPRDEGKLFF. The CDR3 coding sequence is TGTGCCAGCAGCCCCCGAGATGAAGGAAAACTGTTTTTT.

The chain couples TRBV11-2 to TRBJ2-2; no firm D call. The germline gives CDR1 SGHAT, CDR2 FQNNGV. Between the trimmed V and J ends, which lost 1 base and 3 bases, there was a span of 9 bases. The CDR3 runs to 15 residues. The CDR3 DNA sequence: TGTGCCAGCAGCTTAGCCGCCCTGGACACCGGGGAGCTGTTTTTT. It codes for CASSLAALDTGELFF.

This sequence joins TRBV6-5 and TRBJ2-7; D perhaps matches TRBD1 (6 bases). The CDR3 covers 12 residues. The V end lost 8 bases, the J end lost 1 base, and 9 bases lay between the germline ends. CDR1 is MNHEY, CDR2 SVGAGI, per germline. DNA for the CDR3: TGTGCCAGCTACAGGGTATCCTACGAGCAGTACTTC. Its translation is CASYRVSYEQYF.

This clone was seen just once. Other DNA sequences in the sample encode the same CDR3. V usage is TRBV7-2 and J usage is TRBJ1-1, with D uncertain. Germline V CDR1 and CDR2: SGHTA, FQGNSA. With 1 base removed from V and 4 bases from J, the gap between germline ends came to 7 bases. The CDR3 contains 13 residues. The CDR3 spells CASSLGPVTEAFF. The CDR3 DNA sequence: TGTGCCAGCAGCTTAGGTCCTGTCACTGAAGCTTTCTTT.

The chain is built from TRBV5-6 and TRBJ2-5; D ambiguous. The CDR3 totals 12 residues. Trimming pared 8 bases from V and 0 bases from J, leaving 8 bases between. The germline gives CDR1 SGHDT, CDR2 YYEEEE. The CDR3 loop is CASGSDQETQYF. CDR3 nucleotides: TGTGCCAGTGGGTCCGACCAAGAGACCCAGTACTTC. The whole variable domain, remainder taken from reference TRBV5-6 and TRBJ2-5, is DAGVTQSPTHLIKTRGQQVTLRCSPKSGHDTVSWYQQALGQGPQFIFQYYEEEERQRGNFPDRFSGHQFPNYSSELNVNALLLGDSALYLCASGSDQETQYFGPGTRLLVL.